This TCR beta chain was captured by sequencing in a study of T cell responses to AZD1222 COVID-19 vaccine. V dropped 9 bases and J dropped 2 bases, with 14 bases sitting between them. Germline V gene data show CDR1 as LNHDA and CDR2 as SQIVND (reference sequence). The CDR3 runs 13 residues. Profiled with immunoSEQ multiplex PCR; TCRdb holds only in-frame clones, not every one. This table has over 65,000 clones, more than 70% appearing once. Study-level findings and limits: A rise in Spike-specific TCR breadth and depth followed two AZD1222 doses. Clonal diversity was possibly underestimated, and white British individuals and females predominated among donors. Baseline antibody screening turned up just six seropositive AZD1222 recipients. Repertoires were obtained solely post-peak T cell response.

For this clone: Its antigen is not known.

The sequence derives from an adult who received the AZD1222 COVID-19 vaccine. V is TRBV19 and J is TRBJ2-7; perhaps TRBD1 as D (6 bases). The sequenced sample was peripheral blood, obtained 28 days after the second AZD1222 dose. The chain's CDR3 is CASSRQAAYEQYF. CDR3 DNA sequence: TGTGCCAGCAGTCGACAGGCCGCCTACGAGCAGTACTTC.